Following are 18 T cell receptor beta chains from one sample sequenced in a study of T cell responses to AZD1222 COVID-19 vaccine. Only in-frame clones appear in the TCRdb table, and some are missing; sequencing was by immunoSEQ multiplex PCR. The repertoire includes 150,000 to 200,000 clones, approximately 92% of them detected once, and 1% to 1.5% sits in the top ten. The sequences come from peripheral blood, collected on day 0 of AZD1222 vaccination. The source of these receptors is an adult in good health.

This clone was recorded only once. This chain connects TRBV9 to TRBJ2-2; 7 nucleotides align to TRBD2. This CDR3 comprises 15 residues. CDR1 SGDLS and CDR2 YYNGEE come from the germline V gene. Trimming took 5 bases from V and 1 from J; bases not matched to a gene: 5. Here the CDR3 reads CASSPTGGNTGELFF. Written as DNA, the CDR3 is TGTGCCAGCAGTCCCACGGGAGGGAACACCGGGGAGCTGTTTTTT.

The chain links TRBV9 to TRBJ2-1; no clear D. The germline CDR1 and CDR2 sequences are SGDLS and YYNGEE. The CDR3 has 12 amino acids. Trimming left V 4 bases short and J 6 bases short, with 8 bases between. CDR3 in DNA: TGTGCCAGCAGCCCGACGCCCAATGAGCAGTTCTTC. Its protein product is CASSPTPNEQFF.

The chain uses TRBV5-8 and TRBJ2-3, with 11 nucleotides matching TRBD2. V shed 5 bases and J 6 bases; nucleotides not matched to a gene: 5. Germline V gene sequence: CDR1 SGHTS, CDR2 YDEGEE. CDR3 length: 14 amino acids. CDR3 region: CASRIAGGADTQYF. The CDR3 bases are TGTGCCAGCAGAATAGCGGGGGGGGCCGATACGCAGTATTTT.

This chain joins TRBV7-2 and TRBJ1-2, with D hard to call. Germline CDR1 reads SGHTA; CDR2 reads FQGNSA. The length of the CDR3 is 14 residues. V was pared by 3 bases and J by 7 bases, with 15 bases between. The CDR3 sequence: CASSFVWRESGYTF. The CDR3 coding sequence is TGTGCCAGCAGCTTCGTATGGAGGGAATCTGGCTACACCTTC.

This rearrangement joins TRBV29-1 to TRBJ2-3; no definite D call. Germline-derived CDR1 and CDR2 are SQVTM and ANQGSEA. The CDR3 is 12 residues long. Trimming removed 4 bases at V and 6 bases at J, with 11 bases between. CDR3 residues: CSVGSYLDTQYF. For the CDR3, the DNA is TGCAGCGTTGGAAGTTACTTGGATACGCAGTATTTT.

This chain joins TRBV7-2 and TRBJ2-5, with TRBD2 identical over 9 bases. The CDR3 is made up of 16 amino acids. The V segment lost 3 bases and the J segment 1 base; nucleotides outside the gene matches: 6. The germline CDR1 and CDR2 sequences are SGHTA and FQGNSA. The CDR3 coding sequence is TGTGCCAGCAGCTTTGGGACTAGCAAGAGCCAAGAGACCCAGTACTTC. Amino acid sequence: CASSFGTSKSQETQYF.

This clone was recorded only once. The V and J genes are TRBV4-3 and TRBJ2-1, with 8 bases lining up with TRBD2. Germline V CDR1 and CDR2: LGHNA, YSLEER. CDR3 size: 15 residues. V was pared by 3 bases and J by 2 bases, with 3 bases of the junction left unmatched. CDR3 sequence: CASSQRTSPYNEQFF. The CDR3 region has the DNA TGCGCCAGCAGCCAGCGGACTAGCCCCTACAATGAGCAGTTCTTC.

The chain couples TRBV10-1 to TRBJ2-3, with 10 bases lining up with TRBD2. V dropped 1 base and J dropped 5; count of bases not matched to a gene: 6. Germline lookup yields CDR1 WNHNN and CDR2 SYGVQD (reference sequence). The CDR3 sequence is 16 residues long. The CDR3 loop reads CASSELSGGALDTQYF. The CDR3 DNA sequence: TGCGCCAGCAGTGAGTTAAGCGGGGGGGCCCTAGATACGCAGTATTTT.

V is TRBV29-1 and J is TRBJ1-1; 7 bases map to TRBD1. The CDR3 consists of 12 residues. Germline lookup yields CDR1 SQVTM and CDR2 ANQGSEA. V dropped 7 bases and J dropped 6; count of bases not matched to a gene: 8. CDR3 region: CSANRGNPEAFF. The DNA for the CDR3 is TGCAGCGCAAACAGGGGAAACCCTGAAGCTTTCTTT.

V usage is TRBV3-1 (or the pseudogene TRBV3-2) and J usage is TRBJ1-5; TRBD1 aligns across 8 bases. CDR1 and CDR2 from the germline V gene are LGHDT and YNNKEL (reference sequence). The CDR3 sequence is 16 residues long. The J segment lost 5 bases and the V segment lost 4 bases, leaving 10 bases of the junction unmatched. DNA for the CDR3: TGTGCCAGCAGCCGAGGACAGGGAAGGAGACATCAGCCCCAGCATTTT. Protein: CASSRGQGRRHQPQHF.

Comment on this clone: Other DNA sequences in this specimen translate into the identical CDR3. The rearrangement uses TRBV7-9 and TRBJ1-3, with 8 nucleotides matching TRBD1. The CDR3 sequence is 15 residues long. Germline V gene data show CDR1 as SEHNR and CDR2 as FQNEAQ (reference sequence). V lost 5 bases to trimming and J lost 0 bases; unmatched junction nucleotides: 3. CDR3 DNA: TGTGCCAGCAGCCCCCAGGGGGCCTCTGGAAACACCATATATTTT. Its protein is CASSPQGASGNTIYF. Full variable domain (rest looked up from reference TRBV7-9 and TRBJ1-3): DTGVSQNPRHKITKRGQNVTFRCDPISEHNRLYWYRQTLGQGPEFLTYFQNEAQLEKSRLLSDRFSAERPKGSFSTLEIQRTEQGDSAMYLCASSPQGASGNTIYFGEGSWLTVV.

In nucleotides, the CDR3 is TGCAGCCAGGACGGGGGCTACACCTTC. Its protein product is CSQDGGYTF. V is TRBV29-1 and J is TRBJ1-2; unclear D gene. Trimming removed 8 bases from V and 8 bases from J, with 9 bases in between. The CDR3 loop spans 9 amino acids. Germline V gene sequence: CDR1 SQVTM, CDR2 ANQGSEA.

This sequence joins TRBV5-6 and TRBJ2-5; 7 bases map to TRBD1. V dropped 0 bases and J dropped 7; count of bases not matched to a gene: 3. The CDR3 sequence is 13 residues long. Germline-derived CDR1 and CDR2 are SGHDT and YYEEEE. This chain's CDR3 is CASSLAPGGTQYF. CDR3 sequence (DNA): TGTGCCAGCAGCTTGGCCCCAGGGGGGACCCAGTACTTC. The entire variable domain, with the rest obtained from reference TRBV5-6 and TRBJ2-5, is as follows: DAGVTQSPTHLIKTRGQQVTLRCSPKSGHDTVSWYQQALGQGPQFIFQYYEEEERQRGNFPDRFSGHQFPNYSSELNVNALLLGDSALYLCASSLAPGGTQYFGPGTRLLVL.

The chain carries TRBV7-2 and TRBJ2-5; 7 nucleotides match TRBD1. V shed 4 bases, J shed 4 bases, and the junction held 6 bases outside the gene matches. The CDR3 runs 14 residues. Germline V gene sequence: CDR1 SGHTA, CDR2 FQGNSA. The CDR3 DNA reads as TGTGCCAGCAGCTGGACAGGTGATAGAGAGACCCAGTACTTC. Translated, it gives CASSWTGDRETQYF.

The CDR3 nucleotides read TGTGCCAGCGGCCAGCCCCAGCATTTT. The encoded protein is CASGQPQHF. This sequence joins TRBV19 and TRBJ1-5; D remains unclear. CDR1 is LNHDA, CDR2 SQIVND, per germline (reference sequence). V gave up 9 bases and J gave up 7 bases, with 4 bases separating them. The CDR3 is 9 residues long.

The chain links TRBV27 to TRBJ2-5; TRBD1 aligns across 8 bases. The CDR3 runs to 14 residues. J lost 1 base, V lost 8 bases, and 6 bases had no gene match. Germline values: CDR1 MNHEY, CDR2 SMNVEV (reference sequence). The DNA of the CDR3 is TGTGCCAGCGGGTCTCAGGGGGCCCAAGAGACCCAGTACTTC. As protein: CASGSQGAQETQYF.

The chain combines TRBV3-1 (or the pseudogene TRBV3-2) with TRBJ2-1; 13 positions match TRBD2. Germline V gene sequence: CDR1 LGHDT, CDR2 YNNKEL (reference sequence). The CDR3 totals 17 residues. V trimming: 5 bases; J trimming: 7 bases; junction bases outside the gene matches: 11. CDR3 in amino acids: CASSTRTSGGVINEQFF. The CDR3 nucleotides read TGTGCCAGCAGCACCCGGACTAGCGGGGGCGTCATAAATGAGCAGTTCTTC.

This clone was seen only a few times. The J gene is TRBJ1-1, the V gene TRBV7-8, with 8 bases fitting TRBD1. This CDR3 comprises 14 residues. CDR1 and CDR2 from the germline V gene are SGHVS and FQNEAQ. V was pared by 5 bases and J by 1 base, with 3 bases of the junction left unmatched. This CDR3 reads CASSIGQGNTEAFF. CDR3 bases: TGTGCCAGCAGCATTGGACAGGGGAACACTGAAGCTTTCTTT.